This T cell receptor beta chain was documented in a study of T cells after yellow fever vaccination. Study-level results: Subsequent booster samples again held most clones from primary vaccination (roughly 96% CD4, 85% to 90% CD8).

A process of 5'RACE template switching, which added a universal primer site and UMIs, was used to make TCR cDNA. TCRdb used MiXCR to reprocess the 5' RACE reads, holding one entry per CDR3 protein. Counted here are about 220,000 distinct CDR3 sequences, 3% to 4% occurring once; the ten biggest clones make up 2.5% to 3.5%. V shed 7 bases and J 5 bases; nucleotides not matched to a gene: 9. Germline-derived CDR1 and CDR2 are SGHRS and YFSETQ. The CDR3 spans 14 residues. This clonotype has a handful of counts. Antigen: not known. The origin of this receptor is a man aged 18 to 35 who received the YFV17D yellow fever vaccine. V is TRBV5-1 and J is TRBJ2-1, with 7 bases that match TRBD2. The sample consisted of CD4+ T cells sorted from PBMCs, taken 10 days after the yellow fever booster vaccination. DNA for the CDR3: TGCGCCAGCGCTTTGGGCGGGGGTGACAATGAGCAGTTCTTC. Translating gives CASALGGGDNEQFF. Looking up the rest from reference TRBV5-1 and TRBJ2-1 gives the full variable domain: KAGVTQTPRYLIKTRGQQVTLSCSPISGHRSVSWYQQTPGQGLQFLFEYFSETQRNKGNFPGRFSGRQFSNSRSEMNVSTLELGDSALYLCASALGGGDNEQFFGPGTRLTVL.